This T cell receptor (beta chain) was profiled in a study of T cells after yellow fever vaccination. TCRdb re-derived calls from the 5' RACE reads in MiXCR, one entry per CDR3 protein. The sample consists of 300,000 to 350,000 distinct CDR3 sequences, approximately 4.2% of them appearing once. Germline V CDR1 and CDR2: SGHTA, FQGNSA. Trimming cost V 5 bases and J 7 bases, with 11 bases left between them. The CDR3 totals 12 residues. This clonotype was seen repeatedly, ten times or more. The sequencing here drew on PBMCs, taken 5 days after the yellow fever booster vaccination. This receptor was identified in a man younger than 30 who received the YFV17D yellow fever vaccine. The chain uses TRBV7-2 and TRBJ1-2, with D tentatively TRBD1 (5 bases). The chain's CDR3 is CASSARGSGYTF. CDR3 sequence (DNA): TGTGCCAGCAGCGCAAGGGGAAGTGGCTACACCTTC.